One and the same sample provided the 21 T cell receptor beta chains below, sequenced in a study of blood T cell repertoires in COVID-19. Assay used: immunoSEQ multiplex PCR; TCRdb lists only in-frame clones, some missing. The sample gives under 95,000 clones, around 80% of which show up once; more than 1% is in the top ten. What was sequenced was peripheral blood. Receptors originate from a woman aged 80 or older with acute or convalescent COVID-19.

The chain recombines TRBV5-1 with TRBJ2-7; D unresolved. Germline loops: CDR1 SGHRS, CDR2 YFSETQ. This CDR3 is 13 amino acids long. Trimming took 2 bases from V and 0 from J, leaving 6 bases between them. The CDR3 DNA sequence: TGCGCCAGCAGCTTCGACAACTCCTACGAGCAGTACTTC. Its translation: CASSFDNSYEQYF. The whole variable domain, filled in from reference TRBV5-1 and TRBJ2-7, reads KAGVTQTPRYLIKTRGQQVTLSCSPISGHRSVSWYQQTPGQGLQFLFEYFSETQRNKGNFPGRFSGRQFSNSRSEMNVSTLELGDSALYLCASSFDNSYEQYFGPGTRLTVT.

The rearrangement links TRBV10-3 to TRBJ1-2; D remains ambiguous. Trimming removed 0 bases at V and 6 bases at J, with 14 bases between. The CDR3 length is 15 residues. The germline V gene has CDR1 ENHRY and CDR2 SYGVKD. The CDR3 reads CAISESLGRLNGYTF. In nucleotides, the CDR3 is TGTGCCATCAGTGAGTCACTGGGCCGGCTTAATGGCTACACCTTC.

The CDR3 DNA reads as TGTGCCAGCAGCTTTGCGTCGACAGGGGGTGTGACTGAAGCTTTCTTT. It yields the protein CASSFASTGGVTEAFF. The chain links TRBV5-6 to TRBJ1-1, with TRBD1 matching 9 bases. The CDR3 sequence is 16 residues long. The germline CDR1 and CDR2 sequences are SGHDT and YYEEEE. Germline trimming cut 2 bases from V and 5 bases from J; bases unmatched to any gene: 10.

This rearrangement joins TRBV19 to TRBJ2-2; a possible D gene is TRBD2 (5 bases). The germline gives CDR1 LNHDA, CDR2 SQIVND (reference sequence). This CDR3 spans 16 amino acids. Trimming shortened V by 6 bases and J by 4 bases, and 18 bases separated the two germline ends. CDR3: CASRPPRGHGTGELFF. Written as DNA, the CDR3 is TGTGCCAGTAGACCTCCCCGCGGGCACGGCACCGGGGAGCTGTTTTTT.

V usage is TRBV5-6 and J usage is TRBJ2-1; 9 nucleotides agree with TRBD2. This CDR3 comprises 16 residues. Trimming at V came to 0 bases and at J to 3 bases, leaving 4 bases not matched to a gene. The germline V gene has CDR1 SGHDT and CDR2 YYEEEE. The CDR3 bases are TGTGCCAGCAGCTTGGCCGCGGGAGGGAACTACAATGAGCAGTTCTTC. It translates to CASSLAAGGNYNEQFF. Using reference TRBV5-6 and TRBJ2-1 for the parts outside the CDR3, the full variable domain is DAGVTQSPTHLIKTRGQQVTLRCSPKSGHDTVSWYQQALGQGPQFIFQYYEEEERQRGNFPDRFSGHQFPNYSSELNVNALLLGDSALYLCASSLAAGGNYNEQFFGPGTRLTVL.

The V gene is TRBV5-1, the J gene TRBJ2-3; unclear D gene. The V and J ends lost 1 base and 1 base respectively, with 4 bases between them. This CDR3 contains 13 residues. Germline V lookup: CDR1 SGHRS, CDR2 YFSETQ. The CDR3 bases are TGCGCCAGCAGCTTGTCGGGCACAGATACGCAGTATTTT. Protein: CASSLSGTDTQYF.

This chain uses TRBV28 with TRBJ2-1, with 10 bases fitting TRBD2. The CDR3 is 15 residues long. V shed 4 bases, J shed 6 bases, and the junction held 6 bases outside the gene matches. Germline loops: CDR1 MDHEN, CDR2 SYDVKM. The CDR3 DNA reads as TGTGCCAGCAGTTCCCTAGCGGGAGCGCGCAATGAGCAGTTCTTC. The encoded protein is CASSSLAGARNEQFF.

This rearrangement joins TRBV29-1 to TRBJ2-5, with D maybe TRBD1 (7 bases). V lost 7 bases to trimming and J lost 7 bases, with 16 bases between them. The CDR3 contains 12 residues. CDR1 and CDR2 from the germline V gene are SQVTM and ANQGSEA. The CDR3 DNA reads as TGCAGCGCTCCCGGGCAGGGGGGGACCCAGTACTTC. As protein: CSAPGQGGTQYF.

This chain joins TRBV28 and TRBJ2-5, with 9 bases identical to TRBD2. In germline, CDR1 is MDHEN, CDR2 SYDVKM. Trimming at V came to 6 bases and at J to 2 bases, leaving 7 bases not matched to a gene. The CDR3 length is 15 residues. The CDR3 protein is CASRSPSGMQETQYF. The CDR3 coding sequence is TGTGCCAGCAGGTCCCCTAGCGGGATGCAAGAGACCCAGTACTTC.

This clone has a handful of counts. This rearrangement joins TRBV4-1 to TRBJ2-3, with 7 bases identical to TRBD2. The J segment lost 2 bases and the V segment lost 1 base, leaving 6 bases of the junction unmatched. Looked up from germline, CDR1 is MGHRA and CDR2 is YSYEKL. The CDR3 length is 16 residues. The CDR3 is CASSQGAGLNTDTQYF. The CDR3 nucleotides are TGCGCCAGCAGCCAAGGAGCGGGACTAAACACAGATACGCAGTATTTT.

This chain joins TRBV2 and TRBJ2-7, with 9 bases fitting TRBD1. J gave up 6 bases and V 5 bases, and 8 bases lay outside the gene matches. Germline assignment: CDR1 SNHLY and CDR2 FYNNEI. CDR3 size: 14 residues. The CDR3 loop reads CASSSPGQGLEQYF. In nucleotides, the CDR3 is TGTGCCAGCAGTTCTCCGGGACAGGGCCTCGAGCAGTACTTC.

The rearrangement links TRBV5-1 to TRBJ1-1; D call uncertain. Germline V gives CDR1 SGHRS, CDR2 YFSETQ. The length of the CDR3 is 13 residues. Trimming cost V 8 bases and J 0 bases, with 11 bases left between them. CDR3 coding DNA: TGCGCCAGTACTACCGGGGTGAACACTGAAGCTTTCTTT. It is translated as CASTTGVNTEAFF.

V and J are TRBV5-1 and TRBJ2-2; D call uncertain. Germline loops: CDR1 SGHRS, CDR2 YFSETQ. This CDR3 region has 14 residues. V was clipped by 1 base and J by 7 bases, with 11 bases between them. CDR3 DNA: TGCGCCAGCAGCTTGTACACTATCAGCGGGGAGCTGTTTTTT. This codes for CASSLYTISGELFF.

This clone was recorded only once. The genes are TRBV13 and TRBJ1-2, with TRBD1 matching over 7 bases. CDR1 and CDR2 from the germline V gene are PRHDT and FYEKMQ (reference sequence). The CDR3 loop spans 16 amino acids. The V gene end was trimmed by 2 bases and the J gene end by 2 bases; junction bases not matched to a gene: 8. The CDR3, as DNA: TGTGCCAGCAGCTTACTAAGACAGGGCCTAAACTATGGCTACACCTTC. The encoded protein is CASSLLRQGLNYGYTF.

The chain couples TRBV19 to TRBJ2-2, with 9 bases aligning to TRBD1. CDR3 length: 15 amino acids. The germline gives CDR1 LNHDA, CDR2 SQIVND (reference sequence). V gave up 5 bases and J gave up 6 bases; unmatched junction bases: 7. DNA for the CDR3: TGTGCCAGTAGTTCTTCGGGACAGGGATCCGGGGAGCTGTTTTTT. This translates into CASSSSGQGSGELFF.

The chain recombines TRBV12-3 or TRBV12-4 with TRBJ2-5; D possibly corresponds to TRBD2 (5 bases). CDR3 size: 11 residues. V was cut by 4 bases and J by 5 bases, with 5 bases left in between. CDR3 sequence reads: CASSWRETQYF. The CDR3 DNA sequence: TGTGCCAGCAGTTGGAGGGAGACCCAGTACTTC.

The chain uses TRBV11-2 and TRBJ2-7, with D unclear. CDR1 and CDR2 (germline): SGHAT, FQNNGV. The germline V and J ends were trimmed by 5 bases and 0 bases, with 8 bases remaining between them. This CDR3 has 13 residues. This chain's CDR3 is CASSPPSSYEQYF. Here the CDR3 DNA reads TGTGCCAGCAGCCCCCCCTCCTCCTACGAGCAGTACTTC.

The CDR3: CASSLPVLITGGYEQYF. The DNA of the CDR3 is TGTGCCAGCAGTTTACCCGTTCTGATTACAGGGGGATACGAGCAGTACTTC. This chain connects TRBV28 to TRBJ2-7; 8 positions agree with TRBD1. The J segment lost 4 bases and the V segment lost 2 bases, leaving 13 bases of the junction unmatched. Germline values: CDR1 MDHEN, CDR2 SYDVKM. This CDR3 has 17 amino acids.

The gene calls are TRBV7-9 and TRBJ1-1; D unresolved. Deletions cut 5 bases from V and 2 bases from J, with 12 bases between. Germline loops: CDR1 SEHNR, CDR2 FQNEAQ (reference sequence). This CDR3 is built from 14 residues. The CDR3 here is CASSIIDPNTEAFF. For the CDR3, the DNA is TGTGCCAGCAGCATTATAGATCCCAACACTGAAGCTTTCTTT.

The gene calls are TRBV5-1 and TRBJ2-5, with 8 bases identical to TRBD2. CDR3 size: 17 residues. Germline values: CDR1 SGHRS, CDR2 YFSETQ. V lost 4 bases and J lost 3; bases outside the gene matches: 14. CDR3 amino acids: CASSIRVTGGPEETQYF. Written as DNA, the CDR3 is TGCGCCAGCAGCATACGAGTAACGGGAGGGCCGGAAGAGACCCAGTACTTC.

This rearrangement joins TRBV6-5 to TRBJ2-7, with 8 bases aligning to TRBD2. Unmatched junction bases numbered 9, after V lost 6 bases and J lost 2 bases. This CDR3 has 15 residues. Germline assignment: CDR1 MNHEY and CDR2 SVGAGI. The DNA for the CDR3 is TGTGCCAGCAGCGCCGGGGGGGCGTATCCCTACGAGCAGTACTTC. It is translated as CASSAGGAYPYEQYF.